Listed below are T cell receptor beta chains from one sample, sequenced in a study of control samples from healthy donors and cancer patients. Profiled with immunoSEQ multiplex PCR; TCRdb holds only in-frame clones, not every one. The sample lists some 14,000 clones, over 70% occurring once. The sequencing sample was made of formalin-fixed, paraffin-embedded tissue. These receptors all stem from a male donor with melanoma. CDR3s include the opening cysteine and the closing phenylalanine or tryptophan. A D gene is named only where the DNA matches it firmly. Size is stated for part of the rows, as once, few or many counts, or as a class when the clone is expanded.

J gene,D gene,V gene,clone size,CDR3 DNA,CDR3 protein
TRBJ2-2,TRBD1,TRBV19,NA,TGTGCCAGTAGTATAAGACAGGGTGCCGGGGAGCTGTTTTTT,CASSIRQGAGELFF
TRBJ2-2,TRBD2,TRBV3-1/TRBV3-2,NA,TGTGCCAGCAGGATAGCGGGGAACACCGGGGAGCTGTTTTTT,CASRIAGNTGELFF
TRBJ2-7,NA,TRBV5-1,NA,TGCGCCAGCAGCCCAACAGTGAACGAGCAGTACTTC,CASSPTVNEQYF
TRBJ1-1,NA,TRBV6-5,few,TGTGCCAGCATATTGGGGGGGGGCACTGAAGCTTTCTTT,CASILGGGTEAFF
TRBJ2-3,NA,TRBV7-7,NA,TGTGCCAGCAGCTTGGGAGTCCGGGGAGATACGCAGTATTTT,CASSLGVRGDTQYF
TRBJ2-7,TRBD1,TRBV6-2/TRBV6-3,NA,TGTGCCAGCAGTCGGGACAGGGTAAGCTACGAGCAGTACTTC,CASSRDRVSYEQYF
TRBJ1-5,NA,TRBV19,NA,TGTGCCAGTAGTTCCCGTGGGGCCCAGCATTTT,CASSSRGAQHF
TRBJ2-7,TRBD1,TRBV27,NA,TGTGCCAGCAGTCTACGGGACAGGCCCTACGAGCAGTACTTC,CASSLRDRPYEQYF
TRBJ2-1,TRBD2,TRBV6-6,NA,TGTGCCAGCACTCAAGGCGGGGGGGACAATGAGCAGTTCTTC,CASTQGGGDNEQFF
TRBJ2-1,TRBD2,TRBV7-9,NA,TGTGCCAGCAGCTTAGTGGGTCTAGCGGGGGGGCCCTCCTACAATGAGCAGTTCTTC,CASSLVGLAGGPSYNEQFF
TRBJ2-3,NA,TRBV19,once,TGTGCCAGTAGGGTACCGGGCACAGATACGCAGTATTTT,CASRVPGTDTQYF
TRBJ1-1,NA,TRBV12-5,NA,TGTGCTAGTGGTTTGGGGGATGTTAGCACTGAAGCTTTCTTT,CASGLGDVSTEAFF
TRBJ1-2,NA,TRBV5-6,NA,TGTGCCAGCAGCCGGAGGGCCAACTATGGCTACACCTTC,CASSRRANYGYTF
TRBJ2-5,TRBD2,TRBV4-1,few,TGCGCCAGCAGCCCGGGGGGAGGGATAGAGACCCAGTACTTC,CASSPGGGIETQYF
TRBJ1-1,NA,TRBV28,NA,TGTGCCAGCAAGCTCCCCGGGGGCGCCGGGAGAACTGAAGCTTTCTTT,CASKLPGGAGRTEAFF
TRBJ2-2,NA,TRBV6-6,NA,TGTGCCAGCAGTCCCTCTCGGAGGACCAACACCGGGGAGCTGTTTTTT,CASSPSRRTNTGELFF
TRBJ2-1,TRBD2,TRBV5-6,NA,TGTGCCAGCAGCTTGGGACTAGCGGGGGGGAATGAGCAGTTCTTC,CASSLGLAGGNEQFF
TRBJ1-1,TRBD1,TRBV5-1,NA,TGCGCCAGCAGACAGGGGGCAGAGGGTCACACTGAAGCTTTCTTT,CASRQGAEGHTEAFF
TRBJ2-1,TRBD2,TRBV27,NA,TGTGCCAGCTCACTAGCGGGGGGAGACGATGAGCAGTTCTTC,CASSLAGGDDEQFF
TRBJ1-1,NA,TRBV20-1,NA,TGCAGTGCTAGAGAGGTAAAAGCTTTCTTT,CSAREVKAFF
TRBJ1-5,TRBD1,TRBV28,NA,TGTGCCAGCAGTGAGACAGGGACTTCGCAGCCCCAGCATTTT,CASSETGTSQPQHF
TRBJ2-7,NA,TRBV5-1,NA,TGCGCCAGCAGCCGTGACTCCTACGAGCAGTACTTC,CASSRDSYEQYF
TRBJ2-4,NA,TRBV7-6,NA,TGTGCCAGCAGCTTAGATGGGCAGGGGAGTTTTTCTAGCATTCAGTACTTC,CASSLDGQGSFSSIQYF
TRBJ1-4,TRBD1,TRBV28,NA,TGTGCCAGCAGTCCCGGGACAGCCAATGAAAAACTGTTTTTT,CASSPGTANEKLFF
TRBJ1-1,NA,TRBV11-3,NA,TGTGCCAGCAGTACCTCAGGGTTGGGTGAAGCTTTCTTT,CASSTSGLGEAFF
TRBJ1-1,NA,TRBV30,NA,TGTGCCTGGAAGGGAAACACTGAAGCTTTCTTT,CAWKGNTEAFF
TRBJ2-2,NA,TRBV27,NA,TGTGCCAGCAGGCTAGGACAACCCGCCGGGGAGCTGTTTTTT,CASRLGQPAGELFF
TRBJ1-6,NA,TRBV4-1,NA,TGCGCCAGCAGCCCACAGGATCAGGGGCCTGAAAATTCACCCCTCCACTTT,CASSPQDQGPENSPLHF
TRBJ2-5,TRBD2,TRBV7-7,few,TGTGCCAGCAGTTTAAAGCGGGGGGGCGGGGAGACCCAGTACTTC,CASSLKRGGGETQYF
TRBJ2-3,TRBD2,TRBV29-1,NA,TGCAGCGCAGGACTAGCGGGGGTGGCAGATACGCAGTATTTT,CSAGLAGVADTQYF
TRBJ2-1,NA,TRBV14,NA,TGTGCCAGCAGCCAAGATTTCCGTATGGACGACTACAATGAGCAGTTCTTC,CASSQDFRMDDYNEQFF
TRBJ1-3,NA,TRBV19,NA,TGTGCCAGTAGTATCTCCGGCTCTGGAAACACCATATATTTT,CASSISGSGNTIYF
TRBJ2-7,NA,TRBV14,NA,TGTGCCAGCAGCCAAGATTATCCGACAGCTTTCTACGAGCAGTACTTC,CASSQDYPTAFYEQYF
TRBJ1-4,TRBD1,TRBV4-3,NA,TGCGCCAGCAGCCGAGGAGTCCGGGACAGGGGTGAAAAACTGTTTTTT,CASSRGVRDRGEKLFF
TRBJ2-3,TRBD2,TRBV5-1,medium-sized,TGCGCCAGCAGCTTGGGACTAGCGGGGGGGCCGGTCGGCACAGATACGCAGTATTTT,CASSLGLAGGPVGTDTQYF
TRBJ1-3,NA,TRBV19,NA,TGTGCCAGTGCCATTGGGGACCTTACCTCTGGAAACACCATATATTTT,CASAIGDLTSGNTIYF
TRBJ1-4,NA,TRBV12-5,NA,TGTGCTAGTGGCCGGGGGGTGGCTGAAAAACTGTTTTTT,CASGRGVAEKLFF
TRBJ2-3,NA,TRBV29-1,once,TGCAGCGTTGATTTAGCCACAGATACGCAGTATTTT,CSVDLATDTQYF
TRBJ2-3,NA,TRBV2,NA,TGTGCCAGCAGTGAAGGGAGCAGTTCGGGAGATACGCAGTATTTT,CASSEGSSSGDTQYF
TRBJ2-2,TRBD1,TRBV7-9,NA,TGTGCCAGCAGCTTAGGGACAGGGCCCACCGGGGAGCTGTTTTTT,CASSLGTGPTGELFF
TRBJ2-7,TRBD2,TRBV7-3,NA,TGTGCCAGCAGCCTCCTAGCGGGGCCCTACGAGCAGTACTTC,CASSLLAGPYEQYF
TRBJ1-5,NA,TRBV10-3,NA,TGTGCCATCAGCTCCCCTGGGGGGGCTCAGCCCCAGCATTTT,CAISSPGGAQPQHF
TRBJ1-6,NA,TRBV28,NA,TGTGCCAGCAGTTTAGATGGGGGGACCTATAATTCACCCCTCCACTTT,CASSLDGGTYNSPLHF
TRBJ1-1,NA,TRBV18,NA,TGTGCCAGCTCACCAAGTTTAATCGAGAACACTGAAGCTTTCTTT,CASSPSLIENTEAFF
TRBJ1-3,NA,TRBV4-3,NA,TGCGCCAGCAGCCCCTACGGCCCTGGTGGAAACACCATATATTTT,CASSPYGPGGNTIYF
TRBJ2-3,NA,TRBV4-1,NA,TGCGCCAGCAGCCATCTCTCTGCGACGGATACGCAGTATTTT,CASSHLSATDTQYF
TRBJ2-7,NA,TRBV14,NA,TGTGCCAGCAGCCAAGATGGCTCCTACGAGCAGTACTTC,CASSQDGSYEQYF
TRBJ2-5,NA,TRBV14,NA,TGTGCCAGCAGCCAAGATTGGGAGACCCAGTACTTC,CASSQDWETQYF
TRBJ1-1,NA,TRBV7-9,NA,TGTGCCAGCAGCTTAGCTACGAACACTGAAGCTTTCTTT,CASSLATNTEAFF
TRBJ1-3,NA,TRBV14,NA,TGTGCCAGCAGCCAAGATCCCGGGGTCACCATATATTTT,CASSQDPGVTIYF
TRBJ1-4,NA,TRBV10-3,NA,TGTGCCATCAGTGAGGGAGGTAATAATGAAAAACTGTTTTTT,CAISEGGNNEKLFF
TRBJ2-1,NA,TRBV5-1,NA,TGCGCCAGAGACTATGAGCAGTTCTTC,CARDYEQFF
TRBJ2-3,TRBD2,TRBV5-1,few,TGCGCCAGCAGCTTCGTAAGCGGGGGTAGCACAGATACGCAGTATTTT,CASSFVSGGSTDTQYF
TRBJ1-5,NA,TRBV12-2,few,TGTGCAAGTCGCTCTGCTCCCAATCAGCCCCAGCATTTT,CASRSAPNQPQHF
TRBJ1-5,NA,TRBV5-5,few,TGTGCCAGCAGCTCACGCCCTGGTTTTAGCAATCAGCCCCAGCATTTT,CASSSRPGFSNQPQHF
TRBJ2-3,NA,TRBV7-6,NA,TGTGCCAGCAGCCTCTCTCTGACTACTCGCACAGATACGCAGTATTTT,CASSLSLTTRTDTQYF